This T cell receptor (beta chain) was sequenced for a study of blood T cells in healthy people across ages. Study-wide background: Using template switching, researchers captured about one barcoded beta molecule for each two T cells.

For the second PCR, which ran for roughly 7 to 11 cycles, a sample-barcoded 5' primer and a J-beta primer mix were used. TCRdb re-derived calls from the 5' RACE reads in MiXCR, one entry per CDR3 protein. Found here are roughly 730,000 distinct CDR3 sequences, more than 55% of them singletons; the top ten hold roughly 26%. Concerning this clonotype: What it recognizes is unknown.

Healthy Caucasians from Russia aged about 6 to 90 served as donors. Isolated per sample were at least 6.5 million PBMCs. General observations from the study: There were more naive CD4+ cells and higher diversity in long-lived donors than in aged donors.

The sequencing input was blood. This TCR derives from a man between 40 and 49 years old in good health.

As DNA, the CDR3 is TGCAGTGCTTCCATACTAGCGGGGGCCACAGATACGCAGTATTTT. Translating gives CSASILAGATDTQYF. The rearrangement uses TRBV20-1 and TRBJ2-3; 11 positions match TRBD2. CDR3 length: 15 residues. Germline V CDR1 and CDR2: DFQATT, SNEGSKA (reference sequence). J lost 2 bases, V lost 5 bases, and 6 bases had no gene match.